The 26 T cell receptor beta chains below come from one sample, sequenced in a study of shared clonotypes between healthy human individuals. Using immunoSEQ multiplex PCR, the repertoire was profiled, and TCRdb retains in-frame clones only, with some absent. This sample has under 600,000 clones, with about 96% found just once. The sequencing input was naive CD4+ T cells sorted from blood. The sample's subset: CD45RA+ positively selected. The origin of the receptors is a woman younger than 45 in good health.

The CDR3, as DNA: TGTGCCAGCTCACCGCAGACGGGTTTAGGACGCCGGCCAGATACGCAGTATTTT. Its translation is CASSPQTGLGRRPDTQYF. The rearrangement uses TRBV18 and TRBJ2-3; D gene ambiguous. Trimming removed 3 bases at V and 4 bases at J, with 23 bases between. The CDR3 covers 18 residues. CDR1 and CDR2 (germline): KGHSH, LQKENI.

The J gene is TRBJ2-1, the V gene TRBV11-3; no definite D call. Trimming pared 5 bases from V and 7 bases from J, leaving 9 bases between. This CDR3 is 12 amino acids long. Germline CDR1 and CDR2: SGHNT and YENEEA. CDR3 in DNA: TGTGCCAGCAGCGCTTCTAATAATGAGCAGTTCTTC. Residues: CASSASNNEQFF.

V gene TRBV7-8 combines with J gene TRBJ2-7, with D possibly being TRBD2 (6 bases). The ends were cut back, 6 bases at V and 7 bases at J, with 22 bases in the middle. Germline lookup yields CDR1 SGHVS and CDR2 FQNEAQ. The CDR3 totals 15 residues. In DNA, the CDR3 is TGTGCCAGCAGTCGGGAACCGGGGCGGGATACGGAGCAGTACTTC. Amino acids: CASSREPGRDTEQYF.

The chain links TRBV5-1 to TRBJ2-7; D tentatively fits TRBD1 or TRBD2 (6 bases each). Germline CDR1 is SGHRS and CDR2 is YFSETQ. This CDR3 spans 14 amino acids. V lost 2 bases to trimming and J lost 7 bases, with 16 bases between them. The chain's CDR3 is CASSLGGPPWEQYF. Written as DNA, the CDR3 is TGCGCCAGCAGCTTAGGGGGGCCGCCTTGGGAGCAGTACTTC.

CDR3: CASSTAVSSYNEQFF. CDR3 DNA: TGTGCCAGTAGTACAGCGGTTAGCTCCTACAATGAGCAGTTCTTC. This chain uses TRBV19 with TRBJ2-1; TRBD2 might be the D (5 bases). Germline loops: CDR1 LNHDA, CDR2 SQIVND (reference sequence). Trimming took off 4 bases at V and 0 bases at J, with 10 bases between the two ends. CDR3 length: 15 amino acids.

The genes are TRBV6-1 and TRBJ1-3; the D gene is possibly TRBD1 (6 bases). V was pared by 2 bases and J by 3 bases, with 11 bases between. The germline V gene has CDR1 MNHNS and CDR2 SASEGT. The CDR3 has 15 residues. The CDR3 here is CASSEQGIGGNTIYF. CDR3 nucleotide sequence: TGTGCCAGCAGTGAACAGGGGATAGGTGGAAACACCATATATTTT.

The chain recombines TRBV27 with TRBJ1-1; no definite D call. CDR3 length: 14 amino acids. The V gene's germline CDR1 is MNHEY and CDR2 SMNVEV (reference sequence). V shed 5 bases and J shed 5 bases, with 15 bases lying between them. CDR3 sequence: CASSPPPGGTEAFF. CDR3 nucleotide sequence: TGTGCCAGCAGTCCCCCCCCTGGAGGTACTGAAGCTTTCTTT.

This chain uses TRBV6-5 with TRBJ1-2; weak D call: TRBD1 (5 bases). The V gene lost 5 bases and the J gene lost 5 bases, with 9 bases spanning the gap. Per germline, CDR1 MNHEY and CDR2 SVGAGI. The CDR3 runs 12 residues. In nucleotides, the CDR3 is TGTGCCAGCAGTCAACAGGCGTATGGCTACACCTTC. This translates into CASSQQAYGYTF.

The chain's CDR3 is CASSPNREPNEKLFF. DNA of the CDR3: TGTGCCAGCTCACCAAACAGAGAACCTAATGAAAAACTGTTTTTT. J is TRBJ1-4 and V is TRBV18, with unresolved D. V lost 2 bases to trimming and J lost 3 bases, with 10 bases between them. The CDR3 totals 15 residues. The V gene's germline CDR1 is KGHSH and CDR2 LQKENI.

The chain employs TRBV11-2 and TRBJ1-1; D is perhaps TRBD1 (6 bases). From germline, CDR1 is SGHAT and CDR2 FQNNGV. The CDR3 spans 13 residues. The V gene lost 8 bases and the J gene lost 3 bases, with 13 bases spanning the gap. The CDR3: CASLRGLHTEAFF. In nucleotides, the CDR3 is TGTGCCAGCTTACGGGGGCTGCACACTGAAGCTTTCTTT.

V is TRBV5-1 and J is TRBJ1-1; D unresolved. The CDR3 length is 13 residues. CDR1 and CDR2 (germline): SGHRS, YFSETQ. The germline V and J ends were trimmed by 3 bases and 5 bases, with 11 bases remaining between them. The CDR3 is CASSSQVGTEAFF. The DNA for the CDR3 is TGCGCCAGCAGCTCGCAGGTGGGTACTGAAGCTTTCTTT.

The gene calls are TRBV7-2 and TRBJ1-2; D is ambiguous. The ends were cut back, 2 bases at V and 2 bases at J, with 15 bases in the middle. The germline gives CDR1 SGHTA, CDR2 FQGNSA. The CDR3 runs 16 residues. The CDR3 is CASSLSYIPANYGYTF. For the CDR3, the DNA is TGTGCCAGCAGCTTAAGTTATATCCCCGCCAACTATGGCTACACCTTC.

V gene TRBV6-1 combines with J gene TRBJ2-7, with TRBD2 matching 7 bases. The CDR3 length is 14 residues. The V gene's germline CDR1 is MNHNS and CDR2 SASEGT. V was clipped by 5 bases and J by 4 bases; unmatched bases: 8. CDR3 sequence: CASSFGEGPYEQYF. Written as DNA, the CDR3 is TGTGCCAGCAGTTTTGGGGAGGGCCCATACGAGCAGTACTTC.

V and J are TRBV5-1 and TRBJ2-1, with D possibly matching TRBD2 (6 bases). This CDR3 region has 16 residues. V was shortened by 6 bases and J by 6 bases, with 22 bases between the two germline ends. Germline-derived CDR1 and CDR2 are SGHRS and YFSETQ. The CDR3 is CASNQVGMRERNEQFF. The CDR3 DNA reads as TGCGCCAGCAACCAGGTGGGTATGCGGGAACGCAATGAGCAGTTCTTC.

The V call is TRBV5-1, the J call TRBJ2-1; 7 nucleotides match TRBD2. Losses at the gene ends were 4 bases for V and 0 bases for J; bases not matched to a gene: 7. The CDR3 is made up of 16 amino acids. Germline CDR1 reads SGHRS; CDR2 reads YFSETQ. CDR3 bases: TGCGCCAGCAGCGAGGCTAGCGGTAGCTCCTACAATGAGCAGTTCTTC. As protein: CASSEASGSSYNEQFF.

This chain uses TRBV6-5 with TRBJ1-3; D unresolved. In germline, CDR1 is MNHEY, CDR2 SVGAGI. V was pared by 7 bases and J by 3 bases, with 10 bases between. This CDR3 has 13 residues. The chain's CDR3 is CASTNEDGNTIYF. In DNA form, the CDR3 reads TGTGCCAGCACCAACGAAGATGGAAACACCATATATTTT.

The rearrangement joins TRBV30 to TRBJ2-2; D is unclear. Germline-derived CDR1 and CDR2 are GTSNPN and SVGIG (reference sequence). The V and J ends lost 1 base and 8 bases respectively, with 5 bases between them. The CDR3 is 11 residues long. The CDR3 bases are TGTGCCTGGAGTGGGGGTGGGGAGCTGTTTTTT. Protein product: CAWSGGGELFF.

V usage is TRBV11-2 and J usage is TRBJ2-1; D unclear. The CDR3 extends over 16 amino acids. Per the germline V gene, CDR1 is SGHAT and CDR2 is FQNNGV. V lost 3 bases and J lost 0, with 12 bases in between. CDR3: CASSLNPQSSYNEQFF. The CDR3 DNA is TGTGCCAGCAGCTTGAACCCCCAGAGCTCCTACAATGAGCAGTTCTTC. The full variable domain, in which reference TRBV11-2 and TRBJ2-1 provide the parts outside the CDR3, is EAGVAQSPRYKIIEKRQSVAFWCNPISGHATLYWYQQILGQGPKLLIQFQNNGVVDDSQLPKDRFSAERLKGVDSTLKIQPAKLEDSAVYLCASSLNPQSSYNEQFFGPGTRLTVL.

The chain employs TRBV19 and TRBJ2-7; a weak D match, TRBD1 (6 bases). Germline V gives CDR1 LNHDA, CDR2 SQIVND (reference sequence). V lost 4 bases to trimming and J lost 0 bases, with 16 bases between them. This CDR3 region has 16 residues. Here the CDR3 reads CASSSLGQLDSYEQYF. Here the CDR3 DNA reads TGTGCCAGTAGTAGCCTAGGACAGCTGGACTCCTACGAGCAGTACTTC.

The J gene is TRBJ1-1, the V gene TRBV5-1; D unclear. Germline CDR1 and CDR2: SGHRS and YFSETQ. V lost 3 bases, J lost 4 bases, and 16 bases lay in between. The CDR3 runs to 15 residues. This CDR3 is CASSSATRGSTEAFF. In nucleotides, the CDR3 is TGCGCCAGCAGCTCCGCAACAAGAGGGAGCACTGAAGCTTTCTTT.

This chain joins TRBV7-3 and TRBJ2-2; 8 nucleotides match TRBD2. This CDR3 region has 16 residues. The V gene end was trimmed by 5 bases and the J gene end by 4 bases; junction bases not matched to a gene: 9. Per germline, CDR1 SGHTA and CDR2 FQGTGA. The CDR3 region is CASSLLSGKGTGELFF. In DNA form, the CDR3 reads TGTGCCAGCAGCCTCCTTAGCGGGAAAGGCACCGGGGAGCTGTTTTTT.

This clone has a handful of counts. Other DNA sequences from this sample encode an identical CDR3 as well. This chain uses TRBV5-1 with TRBJ1-5; D is undetermined. Germline V CDR1 and CDR2: SGHRS, YFSETQ. The CDR3 runs 13 residues. With 4 bases removed from V and 2 bases from J, the gap between germline ends came to 7 bases. The CDR3 DNA reads as TGCGCCAGCAGCCCCGAGGGCAATCAGCCCCAGCATTTT. This sequence encodes CASSPEGNQPQHF.

The chain combines TRBV2 with TRBJ1-1, with D perhaps TRBD1 (6 bases). Germline CDR1 is SNHLY and CDR2 is FYNNEI. The CDR3 runs 14 residues. V shed 5 bases and J shed 0 bases, with 10 bases lying between them. CDR3 loop: CASSSQGMNTEAFF. CDR3 DNA sequence: TGTGCCAGCAGTTCTCAGGGGATGAACACTGAAGCTTTCTTT.

This clone has only one observation. This chain connects TRBV10-3 to TRBJ1-5; 9 bases align to TRBD1. Trimming cost V 4 bases and J 7 bases; bases outside gene matches: 8. The CDR3 loop spans 15 amino acids. The germline V gene encodes CDR1 ENHRY and CDR2 SYGVKD. CDR3 coding DNA: TGTGCCATCAGTGGAGGGACAGGGAATGGACAGCCCCAGCATTTT. Translated, it gives CAISGGTGNGQPQHF.

This chain uses TRBV28 with TRBJ2-7; 7 bases are a match to TRBD1. The CDR3 contains 15 residues. Trimming took 6 bases from V and 5 from J; bases not matched to a gene: 13. Germline CDR1 MDHEN, CDR2 SYDVKM. CDR3 nucleotide sequence: TGTGCCAGCAGCCAACCGAGACAGGGCGCCCACGAGCAGTACTTC. Protein: CASSQPRQGAHEQYF.

This clone was picked up one time. This sequence joins TRBV5-1 and TRBJ2-5; TRBD2 matches at 7 bases. The CDR3 is 13 amino acids. With 4 bases clipped from V and 5 bases from J, the junction kept 5 bases outside the gene matches. Germline V lookup: CDR1 SGHRS, CDR2 YFSETQ. In DNA, the CDR3 is TGCGCCAGCAGCGGACTAGTCGAGGAGACCCAGTACTTC. Protein: CASSGLVEETQYF.